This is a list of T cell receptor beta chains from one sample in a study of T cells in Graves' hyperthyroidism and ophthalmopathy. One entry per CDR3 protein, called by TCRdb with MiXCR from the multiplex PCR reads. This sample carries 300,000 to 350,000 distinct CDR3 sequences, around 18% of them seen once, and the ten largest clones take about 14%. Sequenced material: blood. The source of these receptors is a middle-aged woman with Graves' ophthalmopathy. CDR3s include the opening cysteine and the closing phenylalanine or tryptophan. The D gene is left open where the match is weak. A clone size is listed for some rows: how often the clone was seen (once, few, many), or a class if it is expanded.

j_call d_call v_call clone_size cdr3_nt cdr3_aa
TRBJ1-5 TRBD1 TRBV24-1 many TGTGCCACCAGAGCAGGGGGCTTAAGCAATCAGCCCCAGCATTTT CATRAGGLSNQPQHF
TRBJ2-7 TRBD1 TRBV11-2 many TGTGCCAGCAGCCGACGGACAGGGTTTACATCCTACGAGCAGTACTTC CASSRRTGFTSYEQYF
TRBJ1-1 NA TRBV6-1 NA TGTGCCAGCAGTGAACCTACCTTGAACACTGAAGCTTTCTTT CASSEPTLNTEAFF
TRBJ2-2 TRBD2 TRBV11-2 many TGTGCCAGCAGCTTAAGGACTAGCGGGATGGTTACCGGGGAGCTGTTTTTT CASSLRTSGMVTGELFF
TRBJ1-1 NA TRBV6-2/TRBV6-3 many TGTGCCAGCAGCCCTGGGCCCGGGCCCGCTTTCTTT CASSPGPGPAFF
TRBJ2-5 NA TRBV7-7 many TGTGCTAGCAGCCCTGAGGGGATCGGGGAGACCCAGTACTTC CASSPEGIGETQYF
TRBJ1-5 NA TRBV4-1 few TGCGCCAGCAGCCAACAGGGGCAGCCCCAGCATTTT CASSQQGQPQHF
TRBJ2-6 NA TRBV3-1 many TGTGCCAGCAGCCAGCAGGGGGGGACCTTATCTGGGGCCAACGTCCTGACTTTC CASSQQGGTLSGANVLTF
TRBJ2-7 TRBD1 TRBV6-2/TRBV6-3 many TGTGCCAGCAGTTACTTCGACAGGGATTACGAGCAGTACTTC CASSYFDRDYEQYF
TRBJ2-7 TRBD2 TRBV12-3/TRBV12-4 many TGTGCCAGCAGAAAAGCGGGAGGCGACGAGCAGTACTTC CASRKAGGDEQYF
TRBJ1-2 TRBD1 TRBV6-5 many TGTGCCAGCAGTTCCCCTTGGACAGGGAACTATGGCTACACCTTC CASSSPWTGNYGYTF
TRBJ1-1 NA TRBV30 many TGTGCCTGGAGTAGTTGGGGAGGTAAGGACACTGAAGCTTTCTTT CAWSSWGGKDTEAFF
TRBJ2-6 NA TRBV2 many TGTGCCAGCAGTGGACAGCCACTCTCTGGGGCCAACGTCCTGACTTTC CASSGQPLSGANVLTF
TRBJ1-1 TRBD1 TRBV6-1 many TGTGCCAGCACCCGGGACAGGGTTTCTTTCGGCACTGAAGCTTTCTTT CASTRDRVSFGTEAFF
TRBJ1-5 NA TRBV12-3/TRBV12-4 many TGTGCCAGCAGTTTATTTATAGGGCCTAATAGCAATCAGCCCCAGCATTTT CASSLFIGPNSNQPQHF
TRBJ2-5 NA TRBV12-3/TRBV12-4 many TGTGCCAGCAGTCCTGCGGGGGCGAGGGAGACCCAGTACTTC CASSPAGARETQYF
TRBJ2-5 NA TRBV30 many TGTGCCTGGAAACTGGGGGAGACCCAGTACTTC CAWKLGETQYF
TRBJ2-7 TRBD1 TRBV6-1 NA TGTGCCAGCATACGGGACAGCAGAAGCTCCTACGAGCAGTACTTC CASIRDSRSSYEQYF
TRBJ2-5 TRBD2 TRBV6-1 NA TGTGCCAGCGTGGCGGGAGGAGAGACCCAGTACTTC CASVAGGETQYF
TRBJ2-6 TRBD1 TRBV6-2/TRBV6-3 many TGTGCCAGCAAAAGAACAGGGGCTGGGGCCAACGTCCTGACTTTC CASKRTGAGANVLTF
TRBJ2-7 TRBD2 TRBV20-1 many TGCAGTGCTAGAGATAGCGGGCACTATTCCATAGAGCAGTACTTC CSARDSGHYSIEQYF
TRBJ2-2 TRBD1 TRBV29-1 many TGCAGCGTTGAAGCAGAAGAGATACACAGGGGGACGAACACCGGGGAGCTGTTTTTT CSVEAEEIHRGTNTGELFF
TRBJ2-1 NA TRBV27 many TGTGCCAGCAGTTGGGGCGGTAGCCTCAATGAGCAGTTCTTC CASSWGGSLNEQFF
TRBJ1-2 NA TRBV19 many TGTGCCAGTAGTACCCCCGGGGGGAACTATGGCTACACCTTC CASSTPGGNYGYTF
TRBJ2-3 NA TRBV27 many TGTGCCAGCAGTTTTTCGTGGCGGGCAGGCACAGATACGCAGTATTTT CASSFSWRAGTDTQYF
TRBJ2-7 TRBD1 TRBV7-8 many TGTGCCAGCAGCCCCTATGTAGGGACAGCCTACGAGCAGTACTTC CASSPYVGTAYEQYF
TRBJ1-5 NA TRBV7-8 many TGTGCCAGCAGCTTAGTTTCTCCAGGGACAAGTAATCAGCCCCAGCATTTT CASSLVSPGTSNQPQHF
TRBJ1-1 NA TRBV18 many TGTGCCAGCTCCGGGAAGTCCGACACTGAAGCTTTCTTT CASSGKSDTEAFF
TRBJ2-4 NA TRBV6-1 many TGTGCCAGCAGAGTATGGGAGGCCAAAAACATTCAGTACTTC CASRVWEAKNIQYF
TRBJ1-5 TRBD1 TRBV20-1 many TGCAGTGCCCAAGACGAGACAGGGTGGGGACAGCCCCAGCATTTT CSAQDETGWGQPQHF
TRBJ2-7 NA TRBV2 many TGTGCCAGCAGAAAAGCACAGGGAAGCGAGCAGTACTTC CASRKAQGSEQYF
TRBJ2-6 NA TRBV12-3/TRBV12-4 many TGTGCCAGCAGGTCCTCCGGGGCTGGGGCCAACGTCCTGACTTTC CASRSSGAGANVLTF
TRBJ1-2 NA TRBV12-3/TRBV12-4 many TGTGCCAGCAGTTTAGCGCCACCACGAACAGCCAACTATGGCTACACCTTC CASSLAPPRTANYGYTF
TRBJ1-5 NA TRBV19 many TGTGCCAGTAGTAACGATGCAGGGATCAATCAGCCCCAGCATTTT CASSNDAGINQPQHF
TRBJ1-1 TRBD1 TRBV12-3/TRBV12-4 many TGTGCCAGCAGTATGGACAGGGGCACTGAAGCTTTCTTT CASSMDRGTEAFF
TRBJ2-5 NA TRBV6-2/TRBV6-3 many TGTGCCAGCAGTTGGCGACGGTTGACAGGCGCTACGGGAAGGAGCGGGCCGGAGACCCAGTACTTC CASSWRRLTGATGRSGPETQYF
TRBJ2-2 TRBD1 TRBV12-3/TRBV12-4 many TGTGCCAGCAGTGGGACAGGGGTTACCGGGGAGCTGTTTTTT CASSGTGVTGELFF
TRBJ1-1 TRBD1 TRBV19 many TGTGCCAGTAGTATAGGACAGGGGGGACGCACTGAAGCTTTCTTT CASSIGQGGRTEAFF
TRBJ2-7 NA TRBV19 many TGTGCCAGTAGACTCAGGGGTTCGAACTACGAGCAGTACTTC CASRLRGSNYEQYF
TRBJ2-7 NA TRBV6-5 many TGTGCCAGCAGTAACTACGGGACGGACACCTACGAGCAGTACTTC CASSNYGTDTYEQYF
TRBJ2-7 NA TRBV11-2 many TGTGCCAGCAGCTACCAGACGCTATCCGAGCAGTACTTC CASSYQTLSEQYF
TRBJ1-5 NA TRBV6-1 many TGTGCCAGCAGTAGGGGCGTAAATCAGCCCCAGCATTTT CASSRGVNQPQHF
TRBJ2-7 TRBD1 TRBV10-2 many TGCGCCAGCAGAGACCGGGACAGGGTCTACGAGCAGTACTTC CASRDRDRVYEQYF
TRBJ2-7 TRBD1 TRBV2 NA TGTGCCAGCAGTGACGGACAGGGAGTAGACGAGCAGTACTTC CASSDGQGVDEQYF
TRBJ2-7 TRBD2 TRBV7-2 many TGTGCCAGCAGCTTCTCGATAGCGGGAGGGTACGAGCAGTACTTC CASSFSIAGGYEQYF
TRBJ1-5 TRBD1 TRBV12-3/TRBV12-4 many TGTGCCAGCAGTTTGACAGGGCGAAGTCAGCCCCAGCATTTT CASSLTGRSQPQHF
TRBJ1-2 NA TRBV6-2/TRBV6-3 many TGTGCCAGCAGCCCTCCCACCTCAGGCGGCTACACCTTC CASSPPTSGGYTF
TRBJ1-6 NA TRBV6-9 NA TGTGCCAGCAGTTACGATCAGGGGTGGAATTCACCCCTCCACTTT CASSYDQGWNSPLHF
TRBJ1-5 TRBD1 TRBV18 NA TGTGCCAGCTCACCTCAGGACAGGGTCCAGCCCCAGCATTTT CASSPQDRVQPQHF
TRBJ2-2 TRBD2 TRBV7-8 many TGTGCCAGCAGCTTAGGAGCGGGAGGGCCTGGAACCGGGGAGCTGTTTTTT CASSLGAGGPGTGELFF
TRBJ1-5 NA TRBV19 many TGTGCCAGTAGGGAACAGGGCCTCAATCAGCCCCAGCATTTT CASREQGLNQPQHF
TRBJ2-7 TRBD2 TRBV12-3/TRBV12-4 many TGTGCCAGCAGGACCGGGACTAGCGGGAACGAGCAGTACTTC CASRTGTSGNEQYF
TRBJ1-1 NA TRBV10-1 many TGCGCCAGCAGTGTTATTCGCTTCATGAACACTGAAGCTTTCTTT CASSVIRFMNTEAFF
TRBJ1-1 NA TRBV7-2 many TGTGCCAGCAGCTCAGGGTTGGGCGCTTTCTTT CASSSGLGAFF